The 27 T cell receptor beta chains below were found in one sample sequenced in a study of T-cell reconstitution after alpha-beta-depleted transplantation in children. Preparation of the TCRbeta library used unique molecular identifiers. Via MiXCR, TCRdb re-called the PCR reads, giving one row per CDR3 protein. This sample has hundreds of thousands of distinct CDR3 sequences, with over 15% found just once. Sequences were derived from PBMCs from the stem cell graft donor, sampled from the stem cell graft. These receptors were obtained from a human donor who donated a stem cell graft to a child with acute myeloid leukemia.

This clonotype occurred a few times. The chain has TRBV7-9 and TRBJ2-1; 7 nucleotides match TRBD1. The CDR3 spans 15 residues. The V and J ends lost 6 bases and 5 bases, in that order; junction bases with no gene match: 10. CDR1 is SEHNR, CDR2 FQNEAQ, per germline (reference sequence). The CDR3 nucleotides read TGTGCCAGCAGTTCCAGGGGGACGTTCAACAATGAGCAGTTCTTC. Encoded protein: CASSSRGTFNNEQFF.

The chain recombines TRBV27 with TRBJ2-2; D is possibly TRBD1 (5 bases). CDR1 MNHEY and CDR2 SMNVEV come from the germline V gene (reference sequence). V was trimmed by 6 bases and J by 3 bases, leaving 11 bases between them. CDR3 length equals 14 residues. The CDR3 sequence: CASSNGHYTGELFF. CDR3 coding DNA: TGTGCCAGCAGCAACGGACATTACACCGGGGAGCTGTTTTTT.

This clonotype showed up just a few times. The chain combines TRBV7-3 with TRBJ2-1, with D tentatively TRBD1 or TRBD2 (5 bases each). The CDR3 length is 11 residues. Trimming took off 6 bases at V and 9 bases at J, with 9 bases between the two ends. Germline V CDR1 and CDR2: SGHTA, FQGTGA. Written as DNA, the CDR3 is TGTGCCAGCAGGGGGGTTGGTGAGCAGTTCTTC. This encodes CASRGVGEQFF.

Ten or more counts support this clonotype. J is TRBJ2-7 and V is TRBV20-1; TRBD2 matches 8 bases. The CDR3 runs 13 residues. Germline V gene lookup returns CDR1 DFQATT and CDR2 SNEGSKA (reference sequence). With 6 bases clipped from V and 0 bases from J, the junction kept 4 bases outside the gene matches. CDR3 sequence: CSAGTRSSYEQYV. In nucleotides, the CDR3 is TGCAGTGCCGGGACTAGAAGCTCCTACGAGCAGTACGTC.

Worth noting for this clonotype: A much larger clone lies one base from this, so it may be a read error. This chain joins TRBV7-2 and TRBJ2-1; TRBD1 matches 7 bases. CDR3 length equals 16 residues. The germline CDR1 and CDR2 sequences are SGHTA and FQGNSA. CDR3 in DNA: TGTGCCAGCAGCTTAGTGGGGTCGACAGGGACGAATGACCAGTTCTTC. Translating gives CASSLVGSTGTNDQFF.

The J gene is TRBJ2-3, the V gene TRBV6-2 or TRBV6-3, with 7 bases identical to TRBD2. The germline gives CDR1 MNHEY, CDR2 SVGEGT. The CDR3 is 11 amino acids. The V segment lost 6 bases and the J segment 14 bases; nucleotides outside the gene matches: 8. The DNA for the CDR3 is TGTGCCAGCAGCCCAGCGGGGAGACTGTATTTT. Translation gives CASSPAGRLYF.

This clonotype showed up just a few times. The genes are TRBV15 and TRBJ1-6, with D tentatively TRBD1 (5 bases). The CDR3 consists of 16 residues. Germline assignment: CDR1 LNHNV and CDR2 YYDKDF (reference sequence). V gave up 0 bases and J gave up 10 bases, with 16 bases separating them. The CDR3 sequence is CATSRDSPQGGSPLHF. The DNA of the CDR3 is TGTGCCACCAGCAGAGATAGTCCCCAGGGAGGATCACCCCTCCACTTT.

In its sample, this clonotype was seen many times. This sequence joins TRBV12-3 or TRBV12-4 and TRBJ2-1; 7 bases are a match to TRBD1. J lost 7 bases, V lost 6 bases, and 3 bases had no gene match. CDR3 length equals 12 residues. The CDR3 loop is CASRGTENEQFF. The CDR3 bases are TGTGCCAGCAGGGGGACAGAGAATGAGCAGTTCTTC.

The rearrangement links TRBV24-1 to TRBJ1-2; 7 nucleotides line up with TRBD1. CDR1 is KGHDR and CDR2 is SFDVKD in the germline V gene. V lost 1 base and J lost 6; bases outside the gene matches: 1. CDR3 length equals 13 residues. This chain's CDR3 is CATSDFGTDGYTF. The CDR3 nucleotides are TGTGCCACCAGTGATTTCGGGACAGATGGCTACACCTTC.

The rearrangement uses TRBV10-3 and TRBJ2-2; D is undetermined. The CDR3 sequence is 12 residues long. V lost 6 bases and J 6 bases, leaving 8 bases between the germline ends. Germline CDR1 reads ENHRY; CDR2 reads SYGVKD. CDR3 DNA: TGTGCCATCAGAGTTAGGTCCGGGGAGCTGTTTTTT. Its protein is CAIRVRSGELFF.

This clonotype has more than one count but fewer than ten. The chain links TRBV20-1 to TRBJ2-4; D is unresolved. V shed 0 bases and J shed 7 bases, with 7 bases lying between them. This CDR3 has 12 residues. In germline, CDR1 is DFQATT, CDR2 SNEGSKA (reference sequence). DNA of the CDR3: TGCAGTGCTAGAGATCAACGTAACATTCAGTACTTC. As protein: CSARDQRNIQYF.

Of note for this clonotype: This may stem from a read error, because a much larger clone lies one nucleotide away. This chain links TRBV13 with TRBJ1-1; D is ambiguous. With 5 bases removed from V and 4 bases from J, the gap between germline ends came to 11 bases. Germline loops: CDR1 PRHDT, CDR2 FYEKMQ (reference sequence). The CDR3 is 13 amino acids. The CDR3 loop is CASSVGRCTEAFF. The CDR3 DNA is TGTGCCAGCAGCGTCGGGAGGTGCACTGAAGCTTTCTTT.

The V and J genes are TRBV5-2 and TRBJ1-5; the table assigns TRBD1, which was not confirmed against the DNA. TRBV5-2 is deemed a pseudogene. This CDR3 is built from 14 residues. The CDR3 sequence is CASNRMGVGQPQHF. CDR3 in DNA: TGTGCCAGCAACCGGATGGGGGTGGGTCAGCCCCAGCATTTT.

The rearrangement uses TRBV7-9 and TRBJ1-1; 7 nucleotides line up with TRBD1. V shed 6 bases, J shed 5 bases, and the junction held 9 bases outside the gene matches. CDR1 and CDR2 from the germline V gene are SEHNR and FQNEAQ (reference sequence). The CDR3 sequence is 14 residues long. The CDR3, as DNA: TGTGCCAGCAGTTTTCTACAGGGGCGGACTGAAGCTTTCTTT. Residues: CASSFLQGRTEAFF.

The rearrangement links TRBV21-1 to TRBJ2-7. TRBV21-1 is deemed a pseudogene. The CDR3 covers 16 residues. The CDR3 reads CASSKTEDRGSYEQYV. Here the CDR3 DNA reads TGTGCCAGCAGCAAAACGGAGGACAGGGGGTCCTACGAGCAGTACGTC.

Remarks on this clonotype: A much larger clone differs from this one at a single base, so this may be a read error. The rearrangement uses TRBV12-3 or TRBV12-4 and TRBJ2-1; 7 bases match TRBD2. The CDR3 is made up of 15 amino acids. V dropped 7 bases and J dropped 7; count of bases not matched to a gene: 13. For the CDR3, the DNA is TGTGCCAGCACTATACTAGCGAGGGGTCTAAATGAGCAGTTCTTC. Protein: CASTILARGLNEQFF.

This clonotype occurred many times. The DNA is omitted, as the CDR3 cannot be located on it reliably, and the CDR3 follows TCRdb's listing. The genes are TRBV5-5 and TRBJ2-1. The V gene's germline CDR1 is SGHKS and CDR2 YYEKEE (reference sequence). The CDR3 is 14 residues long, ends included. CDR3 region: CASSFLWWDNEQFF.

In DNA form, the CDR3 reads TGTGCCAGCAGCCCACGAGGGATACAAGAGACCCAGTACTTC. Translating gives CASSPRGIQETQYF. The genes are TRBV7-3 and TRBJ2-5; TRBD2 might be the D (5 bases). This CDR3 is built from 14 residues. Germline values: CDR1 SGHTA, CDR2 FQGTGA. V dropped 5 bases and J dropped 2 bases, with 12 bases sitting between them.

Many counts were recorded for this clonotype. This CDR3 is CSARGGPGGYTF. CDR3 nucleotides: TGCAGTGCTAGAGGGGGGCCTGGTGGCTACACCTTC. This chain links TRBV20-1 with TRBJ1-2, with a possible D match to TRBD1 (6 bases). Trimming stripped 1 base from V and 7 bases from J, with 10 bases between. Germline CDR1 DFQATT, CDR2 SNEGSKA (reference sequence). The CDR3 is 12 amino acids.

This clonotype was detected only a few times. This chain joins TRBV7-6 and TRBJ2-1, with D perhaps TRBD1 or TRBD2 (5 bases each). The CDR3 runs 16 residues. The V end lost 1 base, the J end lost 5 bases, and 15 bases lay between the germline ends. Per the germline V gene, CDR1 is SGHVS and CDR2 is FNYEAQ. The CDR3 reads CASSLVPAGRDNEQFF. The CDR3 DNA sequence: TGTGCCAGCAGCTTAGTTCCGGCAGGGCGGGACAATGAGCAGTTCTTC.

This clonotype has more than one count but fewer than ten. CDR3 coding DNA: TGTGCCAGCAGGGAAGAGGTGGCTTACGAGCAGTACTTC. This encodes CASREEVAYEQYF. The chain couples TRBV5-5 to TRBJ2-7; D ambiguous. This CDR3 is 13 amino acids long. Looked up from germline, CDR1 is SGHKS and CDR2 is YYEKEE (reference sequence). Trimming took 5 bases from V and 4 from J, leaving 13 bases between them.

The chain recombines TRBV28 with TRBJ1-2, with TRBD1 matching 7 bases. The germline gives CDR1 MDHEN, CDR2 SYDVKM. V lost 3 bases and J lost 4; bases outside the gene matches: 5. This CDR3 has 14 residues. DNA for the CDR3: TGTGCCAGCAGTTTCACAGGGGCGGGCTATGGCTACACCTTC. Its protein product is CASSFTGAGYGYTF.

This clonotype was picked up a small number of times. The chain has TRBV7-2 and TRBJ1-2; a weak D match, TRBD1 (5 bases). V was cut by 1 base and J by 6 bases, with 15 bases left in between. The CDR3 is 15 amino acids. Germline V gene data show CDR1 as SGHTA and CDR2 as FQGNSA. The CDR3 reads CASSLVRTYNNGYTF. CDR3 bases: TGTGCCAGCAGCTTAGTACGGACATACAATAATGGCTACACCTTC.

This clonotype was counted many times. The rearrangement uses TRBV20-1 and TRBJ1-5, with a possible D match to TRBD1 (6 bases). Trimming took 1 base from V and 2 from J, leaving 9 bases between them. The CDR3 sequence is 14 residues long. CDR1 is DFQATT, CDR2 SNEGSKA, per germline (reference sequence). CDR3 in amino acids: CSARVSGGNQPQHF. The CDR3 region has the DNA TGCAGTGCTAGAGTATCAGGGGGCAATCAGCCCCAGCATTTT.

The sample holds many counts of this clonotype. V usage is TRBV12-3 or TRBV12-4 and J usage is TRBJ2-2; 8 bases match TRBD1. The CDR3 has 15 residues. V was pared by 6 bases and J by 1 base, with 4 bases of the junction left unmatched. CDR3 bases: TGTGCCAGCAGCTTGGGGACAGGGAACACCGGGGAGCTGTTTTTT. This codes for CASSLGTGNTGELFF.

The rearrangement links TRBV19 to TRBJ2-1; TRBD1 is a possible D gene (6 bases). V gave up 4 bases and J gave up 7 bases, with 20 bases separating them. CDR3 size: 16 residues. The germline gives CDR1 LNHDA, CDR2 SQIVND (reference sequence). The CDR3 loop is CASSTQGHKAKNEQFF. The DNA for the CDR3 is TGTGCCAGTAGTACCCAGGGACATAAGGCCAAGAATGAGCAGTTCTTC.

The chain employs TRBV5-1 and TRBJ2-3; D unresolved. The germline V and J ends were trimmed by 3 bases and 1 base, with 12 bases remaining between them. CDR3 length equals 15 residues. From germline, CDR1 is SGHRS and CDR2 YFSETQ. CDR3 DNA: TGCGCCAGCAGCTACGACCCGGTGGGCACAGATACGCAGTATTTT. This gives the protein CASSYDPVGTDTQYF. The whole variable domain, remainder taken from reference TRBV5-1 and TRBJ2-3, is KAGVTQTPRYLIKTRGQQVTLSCSPISGHRSVSWYQQTPGQGLQFLFEYFSETQRNKGNFPGRFSGRQFSNSRSEMNVSTLELGDSALYLCASSYDPVGTDTQYFGPGTRLTVL.